This T cell receptor (beta chain) comes out of a study of T-cell memory formation after mild COVID-19. A remark on this clonotype: The antigen is undetermined.

This CDR3 is built from 15 residues. Germline-derived CDR1 and CDR2 are LGHDT and YNNKEL (reference sequence). J lost 5 bases, V lost 2 bases, and 7 bases had no gene match. The study's findings and limits: Within pre-infection memory, some responding clones were found, suggesting cross-reactive memory joined. The study found balanced CD4/CD8 in clones contracting day 15 to 85 and a CD4+ lean in later expanders. CM and EM subsets held most contracting CD4+ clones; EMRA held CD8+ ones.

TCRdb reprocessed the 5' RACE reads with MiXCR, giving one entry per CDR3 protein. The table includes about 240,000 distinct CDR3 sequences, roughly 10% detected once. The chain uses TRBV3-1 and TRBJ1-1; TRBD1 matches at 8 bases. This receptor was taken from a young man who had mild COVID-19 (a few samples of this study predate the infection). Cell type and time point are not known. The specimen was PBMCs or a T cell subset sorted from them (not recorded which). CDR3 nucleotide sequence: TGTGCCAGCAGCCAACAGGGGGCAGGACGGACTGAAGCTTTCTTT. This sequence encodes CASSQQGAGRTEAFF.